Following are 18 T cell receptor beta chains from one sample sequenced in a study of blood T cell repertoires in COVID-19. Here immunoSEQ multiplex PCR was the method, and the copy in TCRdb shows in-frame clones only, minus some. The sample carries 250,000 to 300,000 clones, about 86% recorded once. Material: peripheral blood. All receptors come from a woman aged 30 to 39 with COVID-19, enrolled during active disease.

The chain uses TRBV19 and TRBJ1-2; tentative D call: TRBD1 (5 bases). Germline V gene sequence: CDR1 LNHDA, CDR2 SQIVND (reference sequence). The CDR3 totals 13 residues. V was cut by 5 bases and J by 4 bases, with 11 bases left in between. CDR3 residues: CASSFQGPYGYTF. The CDR3 DNA follows: TGTGCCAGTAGTTTTCAGGGCCCCTATGGCTACACCTTC.

This clone was counted a few times. The chain uses TRBV18 and TRBJ1-5, with 9 bases that match TRBD1. V was clipped by 6 bases and J by 1 base; unmatched bases: 13. Germline CDR1 and CDR2: KGHSH and LQKENI. The CDR3 sequence is 18 residues long. The CDR3 DNA is TGTGCCAGCTCCCGAACAGGGGGCTTGACCGACAGCAATCAGCCCCAGCATTTT. Its protein product is CASSRTGGLTDSNQPQHF.

The chain couples TRBV28 to TRBJ1-2, with 8 bases identical to TRBD1. After removal of 5 bases from V and 7 bases from J, the junction contained 6 bases not matched to a gene. Germline V lookup: CDR1 MDHEN, CDR2 SYDVKM. The CDR3 has 13 amino acids. The CDR3 nucleotides are TGTGCCAGCAGTCAAACAGGGGGGGTTGGCTACACCTTC. As protein: CASSQTGGVGYTF.

This rearrangement joins TRBV11-3 to TRBJ2-7; D remains ambiguous. The CDR3 length is 15 residues. CDR1 and CDR2 (germline): SGHNT, YENEEA. The germline V and J ends were trimmed by 5 bases and 1 base, with 15 bases remaining between them. The CDR3 coding sequence is TGTGCCAGCAGCAAGAGTCGATCTAGATCCTACGAGCAGTACTTC. Translation gives CASSKSRSRSYEQYF.

The genes are TRBV5-4 and TRBJ2-1, with 7 nucleotides matching TRBD2. The length of the CDR3 is 14 residues. V was clipped by 0 bases and J by 7 bases; unmatched bases: 4. CDR1 is SGHNT, CDR2 YYREEE, per germline (reference sequence). The CDR3 DNA reads as TGTGCCAGCAGCTTGGCCTGGGACTATAATGAGCAGTTCTTC. Residues: CASSLAWDYNEQFF. Supplemented by reference TRBV5-4 and TRBJ2-1, the full variable domain reads ETGVTQSPTHLIKTRGQQVTLRCSSQSGHNTVSWYQQALGQGPQFIFQYYREEENGRGNFPPRFSGLQFPNYSSELNVNALELDDSALYLCASSLAWDYNEQFFGPGTRLTVL.

The gene calls are TRBV19 and TRBJ2-7, with D maybe TRBD2 (5 bases). The CDR3 consists of 13 residues. Germline CDR1 and CDR2: LNHDA and SQIVND (reference sequence). V dropped 1 base and J dropped 3 bases, with 7 bases sitting between them. The CDR3 region has the DNA TGTGCCAGTAGTATAGGACGGGGCTACGAGCAGTACTTC. Translating it yields CASSIGRGYEQYF.

The rearrangement joins TRBV15 to TRBJ1-2; tentative D call: TRBD1 (6 bases). Trimming cost V 0 bases and J 5 bases, with 19 bases left between them. Germline loops: CDR1 LNHNV, CDR2 YYDKDF (reference sequence). This CDR3 spans 17 amino acids. The CDR3 DNA reads TGTGCCACCAGCAGAGATTATGAGGGGGTGTTATGGTATGGCTACACCTTC. Translating gives CATSRDYEGVLWYGYTF.

This CDR3 is CSVASGGSRVQGFF. The CDR3 nucleotides are TGCAGCGTTGCCAGCGGGGGGAGCCGAGTTCAGGGGTTCTTC. The V call is TRBV29-1, the J call TRBJ2-1; 9 bases agree with TRBD2. Germline V gene data show CDR1 as SQVTM and CDR2 as ANQGSEA. The CDR3 contains 14 residues. Unmatched junction bases numbered 16, after V lost 4 bases and J lost 15 bases.

The chain has TRBV20-1 and TRBJ2-5; D not certain. From germline, CDR1 is DFQATT and CDR2 SNEGSKA (reference sequence). Trimming pared 6 bases from V and 4 bases from J, leaving 9 bases between. This CDR3 is built from 11 residues. The CDR3 bases are TGCAGTGCCAGTCCTTTAGAGACCCAGTACTTC. It yields the protein CSASPLETQYF.

The count of this clone is one. This chain joins TRBV19 and TRBJ1-4, with D uncertain. The CDR3 loop spans 13 amino acids. The V gene lost 5 bases and the J gene lost 7 bases, with 11 bases spanning the gap. Per the germline V gene, CDR1 is LNHDA and CDR2 is SQIVND (reference sequence). The CDR3 loop is CASSWREGEKLFF. CDR3 DNA sequence: TGTGCCAGTAGTTGGCGGGAGGGTGAAAAACTGTTTTTT.

The CDR3 sequence: CASRSKGSGGEKLFF. CDR3 nucleotides: TGCGCCAGCAGATCCAAGGGGTCAGGGGGTGAAAAACTGTTTTTT. The chain uses TRBV23-1 and TRBJ1-4; 7 positions match TRBD1. TRBV23-1 is identified as an open reading frame with a role that is uncertain. The CDR3 has 15 amino acids. With 6 bases clipped from V and 7 bases from J, the junction kept 11 bases outside the gene matches.

This clone was counted a few times. The rearrangement uses TRBV6-6 and TRBJ1-5; D is possibly TRBD1 (6 bases). Trimming cost V 5 bases and J 7 bases, with 15 bases left between them. The CDR3 has 14 residues. CDR1 MNHNY and CDR2 SVGAGI come from the germline V gene (reference sequence). The chain's CDR3 is CASSLPQGRQPQHF. The CDR3 coding sequence is TGTGCCAGCAGTCTCCCACAGGGAAGGCAGCCCCAGCATTTT.

This chain connects TRBV24-1 to TRBJ1-5; D is unresolved. Germline CDR1 is KGHDR and CDR2 is SFDVKD. The CDR3 covers 15 residues. V was clipped by 10 bases and J by 0 bases, with 15 bases between them. The CDR3 DNA follows: TGTGCCACTCAGTCGACGGGGATTAGCAATCAGCCCCAGCATTTT. It encodes CATQSTGISNQPQHF.

This sequence joins TRBV2 and TRBJ1-2; no firm D call. Germline V CDR1 and CDR2: SNHLY, FYNNEI. Trimming shortened V by 5 bases and J by 2 bases, and 12 bases separated the two germline ends. This CDR3 comprises 14 residues. The CDR3 region is CASSRERANYGYTF. CDR3 coding DNA: TGTGCCAGCAGTCGCGAGAGGGCGAACTATGGCTACACCTTC. The full variable domain, completed using reference TRBV2 and TRBJ1-2, is EPEVTQTPSHQVTQMGQEVILRCVPISNHLYFYWYRQILGQKVEFLVSFYNNEISEKSEIFDDQFSVERPDGSNFTLKIRSTKLEDSAMYFCASSRERANYGYTFGSGTRLTVV.

This chain connects TRBV27 to TRBJ2-1; 14 nucleotides line up with TRBD2. The CDR3 spans 15 residues. Germline trimming cut 3 bases from V and 7 bases from J; bases unmatched to any gene: 2. CDR1 and CDR2 (germline): MNHEY, SMNVEV (reference sequence). CDR3 protein: CASSFGTSGGNEQFF. The CDR3 DNA follows: TGTGCCAGCAGTTTTGGGACTAGCGGGGGAAATGAGCAGTTCTTC.

This clone was observed once. This rearrangement joins TRBV7-6 to TRBJ2-3, with D unclear. V shed 5 bases and J shed 0 bases, with 9 bases lying between them. This CDR3 spans 14 amino acids. Germline CDR1 SGHVS, CDR2 FNYEAQ. CDR3 in DNA: TGTGCCAGCAGCCACGCAGGAAGCACAGATACGCAGTATTTT. Its translation: CASSHAGSTDTQYF.

The chain has TRBV7-6 and TRBJ2-1; 12 positions agree with TRBD2. Trimming cost V 5 bases and J 10 bases; bases outside gene matches: 15. The germline gives CDR1 SGHVS, CDR2 FNYEAQ. This CDR3 is built from 17 residues. The CDR3 reads CASSPGASGGARREQFF. The CDR3, as DNA: TGTGCCAGCAGCCCCGGAGCTAGCGGGGGGGCTCGGAGGGAGCAGTTCTTC.

This chain connects TRBV29-1 to TRBJ2-3; TRBD1 aligns across 11 bases. The CDR3 totals 13 residues. From germline, CDR1 is SQVTM and CDR2 ANQGSEA. V was clipped by 8 bases and J by 8 bases; unmatched bases: 9. The CDR3 protein is CSLGQGASGTQYF. As DNA, the CDR3 is TGCAGCCTAGGACAGGGGGCGTCTGGTACGCAGTATTTT.